A single T cell receptor beta chain is shown here with its context. CDR1 MNHNY and CDR2 SVGAGI come from the germline V gene (reference sequence). This CDR3 region has 12 residues. Trimming removed 5 bases from V and 9 bases from J, with 11 bases in between. The protocol was immunoSEQ multiplex PCR, while the TCRdb copy is restricted to in-frame clones and leaves out a portion. This table has some 660,000 clones, around 87% appearing once. The sample belongs to a study of shared T cell receptors in the human thymus. This same sample was also taken into another study, of human thymus T cells. As that study records: Thymus pieces cut out during corrective heart surgery were the tissue that was used. In unrelated individuals, thymic repertoires overlapped highly, according to related research.

The rearrangement joins TRBV6-6 to TRBJ1-5, with unresolved D. The receptor was derived from a boy younger than two with a congenital heart defect. Source material: thymocytes. As DNA, the CDR3 is TGTGCCAGCAGTCCCCTTGTTTGGCCCCAGCATTTT. As protein: CASSPLVWPQHF.